The 20 T cell receptor beta chains reported below all come from one sample, sequenced in a study of T-cell reconstitution after alpha-beta-depleted transplantation in children. As it was prepared, the TCRbeta library received unique molecular identifiers. TCRdb independently ran MiXCR on the PCR reads; one entry per CDR3 protein. The sample holds around 600,000 distinct CDR3 sequences, 23% seen once. The sequences come from PBMCs, mostly from graft donor cells, collected 360 days after TCRalphabeta/CD19-depleted stem cell transplant. These receptor sequences come from a boy under two years old who had a stem cell transplant for acute myeloid leukemia, so the T cells may come from the graft donor.

There are many counts of this clonotype. The chain couples TRBV6-2 or TRBV6-3 to TRBJ2-7; a possible D gene is TRBD2 (5 bases). Between the trimmed V and J ends, which lost 4 bases and 2 bases, there was a span of 9 bases. Germline lookup yields CDR1 MNHEY and CDR2 SVGEGT. This CDR3 is 13 amino acids long. CDR3: CASSSRGTYEQYF. CDR3 coding DNA: TGTGCCAGCAGTTCTCGAGGGACCTACGAGCAGTACTTC.

This clonotype has only a few counts. The chain joins TRBV12-3 or TRBV12-4 to TRBJ1-3, with a possible D match to TRBD1 (5 bases). The CDR3 runs to 14 residues. V dropped 5 bases and J dropped 0 bases, with 8 bases sitting between them. In nucleotides, the CDR3 is TGTGCCAGCAGTACCCAGGGCTCTGGAAACACCATATATTTT. Translating it yields CASSTQGSGNTIYF.

This clonotype has ten or more counts. The chain combines TRBV3-1 with TRBJ2-7; weak D call: TRBD1 (6 bases). Germline CDR1 is LGHDT and CDR2 is YNNKEL (reference sequence). The germline V and J ends were trimmed by 3 bases and 2 bases, with 8 bases remaining between them. CDR3 length equals 13 residues. The CDR3: CASSQGAAYEQYF. The CDR3 nucleotides read TGTGCCAGCAGCCAGGGGGCGGCCTACGAGCAGTACTTC.

This clonotype was seen more than once but under ten times. The gene calls are TRBV6-5 and TRBJ2-7, with D possibly TRBD2 on 6 matching bases. The CDR3 has 15 amino acids. Looked up from germline, CDR1 is MNHEY and CDR2 is SVGAGI. V shed 2 bases and J shed 4 bases, with 15 bases lying between them. CDR3 bases: TGTGCCAGCAGTTACAGGGTGGAGGGGCCATACGAGCAGTACTTC. This gives the protein CASSYRVEGPYEQYF.

The sample holds many counts of this clonotype. The genes are TRBV27 and TRBJ1-1; D is perhaps TRBD1 (6 bases). Trimming pared 4 bases from V and 6 bases from J, leaving 15 bases between. CDR3 length: 14 residues. Germline lookup yields CDR1 MNHEY and CDR2 SMNVEV (reference sequence). The CDR3 region has the DNA TGTGCCAGCAGTTCCTCAGGGGCCAGGGCTGAAGCTTTCTTT. This codes for CASSSSGARAEAFF.

The sample holds a few counts of this clonotype. This chain uses TRBV29-1 with TRBJ1-2; a possible D gene is TRBD1 (5 bases). Germline values: CDR1 SQVTM, CDR2 ANQGSEA. V was shortened by 0 bases and J by 3 bases, with 17 bases between the two germline ends. This CDR3 contains 16 residues. CDR3 bases: TGCAGCGTTGAAGACCGAAAACTCGGGGCCCACTATGGCTACACCTTC. Translated, it gives CSVEDRKLGAHYGYTF.

This clonotype was detected only a few times. The chain recombines TRBV7-6 with TRBJ1-2, with 9 bases lining up with TRBD1. CDR1 and CDR2 from the germline V gene are SGHVS and FNYEAQ. The ends lost 6 bases at V and 7 bases at J; junction bases unmatched: 12. The CDR3 covers 15 residues. As DNA, the CDR3 is TGTGCCAGCAGTTTCGCTACAGGGGGCTCGAGTGGCTACACCTTC. It yields the protein CASSFATGGSSGYTF.

The table lists this clonotype with a few counts. The chain carries TRBV5-1 and TRBJ2-7; D possibly corresponds to TRBD1 (6 bases). CDR1 and CDR2 from the germline V gene are SGHRS and YFSETQ. The CDR3 sequence is 14 residues long. The ends were cut back, 2 bases at V and 2 bases at J, with 11 bases in the middle. The CDR3 nucleotides read TGCGCCAGCAGCTTCAGGGGAGAGGCCTACGAGCAGTACTTC. Its translation: CASSFRGEAYEQYF.

The V and J genes are TRBV6-2 or TRBV6-3 and TRBJ1-1; D gene ambiguous. V was trimmed by 5 bases and J by 1 base, leaving 8 bases between them. The CDR3 covers 13 residues. CDR1 MNHEY and CDR2 SVGEGT come from the germline V gene. CDR3 bases: TGTGCCAGCAGTGCTGGGAGGAACACTGAAGCTTTCTTT. The encoded protein is CASSAGRNTEAFF.

This clonotype was observed at least ten times. V gene TRBV7-2 combines with J gene TRBJ2-5; D gene unclear. Germline loops: CDR1 SGHTA, CDR2 FQGNSA. The CDR3 loop spans 13 amino acids. V was clipped by 8 bases and J by 5 bases, with 15 bases between them. The CDR3 sequence is CASRSGGLETQYF. CDR3 DNA: TGTGCCAGCCGCTCGGGTGGGTTGGAGACCCAGTACTTC.

This clonotype was detected a few times. The V gene is TRBV20-1, the J gene TRBJ1-6; D call uncertain. The germline gives CDR1 DFQATT, CDR2 SNEGSKA (reference sequence). This CDR3 comprises 12 residues. V lost 7 bases, J lost 5 bases, and 9 bases lay in between. The chain's CDR3 is CSVDNNNSPLHF. The CDR3 nucleotides read TGCAGTGTCGACAATAATAATTCACCCCTCCACTTT.

The V call is TRBV27, the J call TRBJ1-1, with D possibly being TRBD1 (5 bases). Germline loops: CDR1 MNHEY, CDR2 SMNVEV (reference sequence). V was clipped by 4 bases and J by 1 base, with 13 bases between them. The length of the CDR3 is 15 residues. Here the CDR3 reads CASSSRQTKNTEAFF. The CDR3 region has the DNA TGTGCCAGCAGTTCACGACAGACGAAGAACACTGAAGCTTTCTTT.

This clonotype was counted between two and nine times. The chain is built from TRBV20-1 and TRBJ2-5, with a tentative D call TRBD1 (6 bases). Germline V CDR1 and CDR2: DFQATT, SNEGSKA (reference sequence). This CDR3 spans 15 amino acids. The V and J ends lost 1 base and 3 bases respectively, with 15 bases between them. The CDR3 region has the DNA TGCAGTGCTAGAGCCCCCCAGGGGATAGAAGAGACCCAGTACTTC. Translated: CSARAPQGIEETQYF.

This clonotype has a handful of counts. The J gene is TRBJ2-3, the V gene TRBV3-1, with a weak D call TRBD1 (5 bases). Per germline, CDR1 LGHDT and CDR2 YNNKEL (reference sequence). The CDR3 spans 16 residues. V was shortened by 4 bases and J by 0 bases, with 14 bases between the two germline ends. The CDR3 spells CASSLRQSQSTDTQYF. Written as DNA, the CDR3 is TGTGCCAGCAGCCTACGACAGTCCCAGAGCACAGATACGCAGTATTTT.

This clonotype was observed many times. V is TRBV7-9 and J is TRBJ1-1, with a weak D call TRBD1 (5 bases). Germline V gives CDR1 SEHNR, CDR2 FQNEAQ (reference sequence). The V end lost 5 bases, the J end lost 4 bases, and 14 bases lay between the germline ends. The CDR3 is 14 amino acids. DNA of the CDR3: TGTGCCAGCAGCCTGCACAGGTCCCCCACTGAAGCTTTCTTT. Translating gives CASSLHRSPTEAFF.

This clonotype was seen repeatedly, ten times or more. The V and J genes are TRBV28 and TRBJ1-6; D not resolved. The CDR3 loop spans 16 amino acids. Trimming left V 4 bases short and J 4 bases short, with 14 bases between. Germline CDR1 is MDHEN and CDR2 is SYDVKM. The chain's CDR3 is CASSWKGGQYNSPLHF. In DNA form, the CDR3 reads TGTGCCAGCAGTTGGAAGGGCGGGCAGTATAATTCACCCCTCCACTTT.

The gene calls are TRBV28 and TRBJ1-2; D gene unclear. Trimming removed 3 bases at V and 0 bases at J, with 17 bases between. The CDR3 loop spans 17 amino acids. Per the germline V gene, CDR1 is MDHEN and CDR2 is SYDVKM. CDR3 nucleotide sequence: TGTGCCAGCAGTTTTATTTCCCTAGGGTTAGCTAACTATGGCTACACCTTC. This codes for CASSFISLGLANYGYTF.

This clonotype was counted only a few times. The chain recombines TRBV12-3 or TRBV12-4 with TRBJ2-5; 9 bases map to TRBD2. With 7 bases clipped from V and 5 bases from J, the junction kept 2 bases outside the gene matches. The CDR3 is 12 residues long. CDR3 sequence (DNA): TGTGCCAGCAACCTAGCGGGGGAGACCCAGTACTTC. Amino acids: CASNLAGETQYF.

This chain uses TRBV4-3 with TRBJ2-1, with a weak D call TRBD2 (6 bases). The germline gives CDR1 LGHNA, CDR2 YSLEER. With 0 bases removed from V and 8 bases from J, the gap between germline ends came to 14 bases. The CDR3 sequence is 15 residues long. CDR3 sequence (DNA): TGCGCCAGCAGCCAAGATTACGGGGGAGAGGATGAGCAGTTCTTC. Translated, it gives CASSQDYGGEDEQFF.

The V and J genes are TRBV25-1 and TRBJ2-7; TRBD1 agrees at 8 bases. Germline values: CDR1 MGHDK, CDR2 SYGVNS. The CDR3 covers 15 residues. Losses at the gene ends were 8 bases for V and 5 bases for J; bases not matched to a gene: 14. The CDR3 DNA reads as TGTGCCAGCTCCTCCCCCTGGACAGGGAGCCACGAGCAGTACTTC. The encoded protein is CASSSPWTGSHEQYF.